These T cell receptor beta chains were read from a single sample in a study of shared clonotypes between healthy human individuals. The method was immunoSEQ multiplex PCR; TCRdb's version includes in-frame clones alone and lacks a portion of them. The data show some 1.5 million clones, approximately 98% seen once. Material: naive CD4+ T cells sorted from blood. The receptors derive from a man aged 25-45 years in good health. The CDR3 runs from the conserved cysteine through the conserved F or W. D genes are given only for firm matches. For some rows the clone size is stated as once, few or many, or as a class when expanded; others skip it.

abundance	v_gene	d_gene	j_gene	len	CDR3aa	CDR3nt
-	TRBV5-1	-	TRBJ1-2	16	CASSPKQSAGLYGYTF	TGCGCCAGCAGCCCAAAACAGAGTGCCGGGCTATATGGCTACACCTTC
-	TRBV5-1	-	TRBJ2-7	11	CASSRSGEQYF	TGCGCCAGCAGCCGGTCAGGCGAGCAGTACTTC
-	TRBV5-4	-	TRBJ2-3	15	CASSLQKQGGDTQYF	TGTGCCAGCAGCTTGCAAAAACAGGGAGGAGATACGCAGTATTTT
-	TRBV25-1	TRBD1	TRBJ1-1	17	CASSEYLNRGMTTEAFF	TGTGCCAGCAGTGAATATCTAAACAGGGGGATGACGACTGAAGCTTTCTTT
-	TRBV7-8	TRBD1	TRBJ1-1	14	CASRTGTGRSEAFF	TGTGCCAGCAGAACCGGGACAGGGAGGTCTGAAGCTTTCTTT
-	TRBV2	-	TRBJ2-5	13	CASILESQETQYF	TGTGCCAGCATCCTCGAAAGCCAAGAGACCCAGTACTTC
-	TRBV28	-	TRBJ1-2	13	CASSLSGDYGYTF	TGTGCCAGCAGTTTGAGCGGGGACTATGGCTACACCTTC
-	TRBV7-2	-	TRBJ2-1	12	CASSLLGDEQFF	TGTGCCAGCAGCTTACTGGGGGACGAGCAGTTCTTC
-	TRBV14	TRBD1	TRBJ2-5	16	CASSQAEGRGQGTQYF	TGTGCCAGCAGCCAAGCCGAGGGGCGAGGACAGGGAACCCAGTACTTC
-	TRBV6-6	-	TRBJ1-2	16	CASSYSWDGGNYGYTF	TGTGCCAGCAGTTACTCTTGGGACGGAGGAAACTATGGCTACACCTTC
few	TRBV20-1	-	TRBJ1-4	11	CSARVGEKLFF	TGCAGTGCTAGGGTGGGTGAAAAACTGTTTTTT
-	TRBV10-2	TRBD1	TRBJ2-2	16	CASSELQGSGTGELFF	TGCGCCAGCAGTGAGTTACAGGGGTCTGGCACCGGGGAGCTGTTTTTT
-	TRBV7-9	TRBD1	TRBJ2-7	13	CASSWDSSYEQYF	TGTGCCAGCAGCTGGGACAGCTCCTACGAGCAGTACTTC
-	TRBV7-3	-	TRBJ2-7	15	CASSFGPGAQYEQYF	TGTGCCAGCAGCTTTGGTCCGGGGGCTCAGTACGAGCAGTACTTC
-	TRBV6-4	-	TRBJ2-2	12	CASRDRSGELFF	TGTGCCAGCAGAGACAGGTCCGGGGAGCTGTTTTTT